What follows are 18 T cell receptor beta chains derived from one specimen sequenced in a study of shared clonotypes between healthy human individuals. Libraries were prepared by immunoSEQ multiplex PCR; TCRdb keeps only in-frame clonotypes and omits some of them. The sample holds some 1,600,000 clones; nearly 99% are singletons and the top ten take about 0.42%. Sequences were obtained from naive CD4+ T cells sorted from blood. The subset here: CD45RA+ positively selected. All receptors derive from a man aged 25 to 45 in good health.

The chain employs TRBV19 and TRBJ1-2, with TRBD1 as a possible D gene (6 bases). Germline CDR1 is LNHDA and CDR2 is SQIVND (reference sequence). The CDR3 covers 13 residues. V was shortened by 5 bases and J by 8 bases, with 15 bases between the two germline ends. CDR3 nucleotide sequence: TGTGCCAGTAGTCCCAACAGGGCGGGCGGCTACACCTTC. Translation gives CASSPNRAGGYTF.

CDR3 coding DNA: TGCGCCAGCGCCTCCGGGACAGGGGGTCATGAGCAGTTCTTC. Its translation is CASASGTGGHEQFF. This chain joins TRBV10-2 and TRBJ2-1, with 11 bases aligning to TRBD1. Germline V gene data show CDR1 as WSHSY and CDR2 as SAAADI. CDR3 length equals 14 residues. With 8 bases clipped from V and 8 bases from J, the junction kept 8 bases outside the gene matches.

The chain combines TRBV9 with TRBJ2-2; weak D call: TRBD2 (5 bases). This CDR3 has 17 residues. Between the trimmed V and J ends, which lost 3 bases and 5 bases, there was a span of 20 bases. From germline, CDR1 is SGDLS and CDR2 YYNGEE. CDR3 nucleotides: TGTGCCAGCAGCGCCACTGGGGTAGCGCGAGCAACCGGGGAGCTGTTTTTT. Translation: CASSATGVARATGELFF.

The chain links TRBV5-1 to TRBJ2-3; the D is unclear. The CDR3 covers 14 residues. V lost 5 bases to trimming and J lost 1 base, with 11 bases between them. Germline V CDR1 and CDR2: SGHRS, YFSETQ. CDR3 nucleotides: TGCGCCAGCAGAGGTGTTCCGGGCACAGATACGCAGTATTTT. It specifies CASRGVPGTDTQYF.

Only one count was recorded for this clone. The rearrangement joins TRBV9 to TRBJ2-1, with a weak D call TRBD2 (6 bases). Germline V gene sequence: CDR1 SGDLS, CDR2 YYNGEE. The CDR3 is 14 residues long. With 4 bases removed from V and 6 bases from J, the gap between germline ends came to 14 bases. The CDR3 loop reads CASSPRDGPNEQFF. Here the CDR3 DNA reads TGTGCCAGCAGCCCGCGGGACGGGCCCAATGAGCAGTTCTTC.

Turning to this clone: In the same sample, other DNA sequences code for this CDR3. The chain carries TRBV5-1 and TRBJ2-2, with a possible D match to TRBD1 (5 bases). The ends were cut back, 4 bases at V and 1 base at J, with 11 bases in the middle. CDR1 and CDR2 from the germline V gene are SGHRS and YFSETQ. The CDR3 consists of 15 residues. DNA of the CDR3: TGCGCCAGCAGCACCGGACAACTGAACACCGGGGAGCTGTTTTTT. Translation gives CASSTGQLNTGELFF.

On this clone: Other nucleotide sequences in the sample specify the same CDR3. The chain employs TRBV10-1 and TRBJ2-7, with D uncertain. This CDR3 comprises 13 residues. V lost 0 bases and J 0 bases, leaving 3 bases between the germline ends. Germline lookup yields CDR1 WNHNN and CDR2 SYGVQD (reference sequence). As DNA, the CDR3 is TGCGCCAGCAGTGAGTCCACCTCCTACGAGCAGTACTTC. The encoded protein is CASSESTSYEQYF.

The chain employs TRBV7-9 and TRBJ2-7; 12 bases map to TRBD2. V was clipped by 5 bases and J by 5 bases; unmatched bases: 10. The germline V gene has CDR1 SEHNR and CDR2 FQNEAQ (reference sequence). This CDR3 has 16 residues. Here the CDR3 reads CASSLLLAGGPHEQYF. The DNA of the CDR3 is TGTGCCAGCAGCCTACTCCTAGCGGGAGGGCCCCACGAGCAGTACTTC.

The rearrangement uses TRBV2 and TRBJ2-1, with 9 bases that match TRBD2. CDR1 SNHLY and CDR2 FYNNEI come from the germline V gene. The CDR3 covers 17 residues. Trimming at V came to 6 bases and at J to 6 bases, leaving 15 bases not matched to a gene. The CDR3 loop reads CASRPSLAGRGSNEQFF. The CDR3 nucleotides read TGTGCCAGCAGGCCCAGCCTAGCGGGAAGGGGTTCCAATGAGCAGTTCTTC.

This clone appeared once. The chain uses TRBV27 and TRBJ1-1, with D possibly matching TRBD1 (5 bases). The length of the CDR3 is 15 residues. V lost 4 bases and J 0 bases, leaving 12 bases between the germline ends. Germline lookup yields CDR1 MNHEY and CDR2 SMNVEV (reference sequence). CDR3: CASSSPAGLNTEAFF. The CDR3 DNA follows: TGTGCCAGCAGTTCCCCCGCAGGGTTGAACACTGAAGCTTTCTTT.

J is TRBJ2-1 and V is TRBV2; D perhaps matches TRBD1 (6 bases). This CDR3 region has 16 residues. Germline loops: CDR1 SNHLY, CDR2 FYNNEI. Trimming removed 4 bases from V and 1 base from J, with 14 bases in between. CDR3 sequence reads: CASSGQVSPSYNEQFF. The CDR3 DNA follows: TGTGCCAGCAGTGGACAGGTTTCCCCGTCCTACAATGAGCAGTTCTTC.

The V gene is TRBV9, the J gene TRBJ2-7; 8 nucleotides match TRBD2. There are 14 residues in the CDR3. The junction had 2 bases not matched to a gene; V was cut back by 3 bases and J by 0 bases. Germline assignment: CDR1 SGDLS and CDR2 YYNGEE. CDR3 nucleotide sequence: TGTGCCAGCAGCGGAGGGACTAGCTCCTACGAGCAGTACTTC. It translates to CASSGGTSSYEQYF.

This chain joins TRBV13 and TRBJ1-2, with D perhaps TRBD1 (5 bases). Trimming took 5 bases from V and 0 from J, leaving 13 bases between them. The CDR3 spans 15 residues. CDR1 PRHDT and CDR2 FYEKMQ come from the germline V gene (reference sequence). The CDR3 DNA reads as TGTGCCAGCAGCCCTACGCAGGGAGCTAACTATGGCTACACCTTC. Translation gives CASSPTQGANYGYTF.

V gene TRBV2 combines with J gene TRBJ1-4; D remains unclear. Between the trimmed V and J ends, which lost 8 bases and 7 bases, there was a span of 11 bases. The CDR3 spans 12 residues. Germline CDR1 is SNHLY and CDR2 is FYNNEI. The CDR3 reads CASGERREKLFF. The CDR3, as DNA: TGTGCCAGCGGGGAAAGACGTGAAAAACTGTTTTTT.

This CDR3 reads CASSSRQPNGEQFF. CDR3 DNA: TGTGCCAGCAGCTCCCGGCAACCCAACGGTGAGCAGTTCTTC. The genes are TRBV7-9 and TRBJ2-1; no firm D call. The CDR3 spans 14 residues. Per the germline V gene, CDR1 is SEHNR and CDR2 is FQNEAQ (reference sequence). The V end was cut by 4 bases, the J end by 9 bases, with 16 bases between. Full variable domain (missing parts from reference TRBV7-9 and TRBJ2-1): DTGVSQNPRHKITKRGQNVTFRCDPISEHNRLYWYRQTLGQGPEFLTYFQNEAQLEKSRLLSDRFSAERPKGSFSTLEIQRTEQGDSAMYLCASSSRQPNGEQFFGPGTRLTVL.

V and J are TRBV18 and TRBJ2-7; D is unresolved. The V end was cut by 3 bases, the J end by 5 bases, with 11 bases between. The CDR3 loop spans 13 amino acids. Germline V CDR1 and CDR2: KGHSH, LQKENI. Here the CDR3 reads CASSPRTVDEQYF. In DNA, the CDR3 is TGTGCCAGCTCACCCCGGACCGTAGACGAGCAGTACTTC. Using reference TRBV18 and TRBJ2-7 for the parts outside the CDR3, the full variable domain is NAGVMQNPRHLVRRRGQEARLRCSPMKGHSHVYWYRQLPEEGLKFMVYLQKENIIDESGMPKERFSAEFPKEGPSILRIQQVVRGDSAAYFCASSPRTVDEQYFGPGTRLTVT.

The chain recombines TRBV11-3 with TRBJ2-3, with D uncertain. Germline CDR1 and CDR2: SGHNT and YENEEA. Trimming left V 0 bases short and J 0 bases short, with 7 bases between. The CDR3 runs to 15 residues. Written as DNA, the CDR3 is TGTGCCAGCAGCTTAGATTTGCTGAGCACAGATACGCAGTATTTT. Translating gives CASSLDLLSTDTQYF. Drawing the rest from reference TRBV11-3 and TRBJ2-3, the complete variable domain is EAGVVQSPRYKIIEKKQPVAFWCNPISGHNTLYWYLQNLGQGPELLIRYENEEAVDDSQLPKDRFSAERLKGVDSTLKIQPAELGDSAVYLCASSLDLLSTDTQYFGPGTRLTVL.

The chain is built from TRBV19 and TRBJ1-2, with D hard to call. CDR1 is LNHDA and CDR2 is SQIVND in the germline V gene (reference sequence). V lost 1 base and J lost 4, with 10 bases in between. This CDR3 has 14 residues. The CDR3 nucleotides read TGTGCCAGTAGTATAGTTCGGCAGTCCTATGGCTACACCTTC. This translates into CASSIVRQSYGYTF.